The clone carrying this T cell receptor (beta chain) has a single count. This sample stems from a study of blood T cell repertoires in COVID-19. In the study overall: The samples span acute and convalescent COVID-19 from the United States, Italy and Spain. Nucleic acid was either cDNA or gDNA, and it came from T cells, B-cell-depleted T cells, or PBMCs.

In the source study's methods: How many nucleated cells were present was estimated from reference gene primer amplification. The data were produced by immunoSEQ multiplex PCR, yet TCRdb's version contains in-frame clones alone and is incomplete. From that table come the V and J calls and clone size; the DNA was used to work out D and trimming. The sample lists about 230,000 clones, over 70% seen once, with just over 8.5% in the top ten. The TCR originated in a man aged 35 to 55 with active or convalescent COVID-19. The specimen sequenced was peripheral blood.

The CDR3 coding sequence is TGTGCCAGCAGCAGGACAGGGAACGAGCAGTACTTC. Residues: CASSRTGNEQYF. The chain links TRBV11-3 to TRBJ2-7; 8 nucleotides match TRBD1. The ends lost 5 bases at V and 5 bases at J; junction bases unmatched: 2. The CDR3 is 12 amino acids. Per the germline V gene, CDR1 is SGHNT and CDR2 is YENEEA.